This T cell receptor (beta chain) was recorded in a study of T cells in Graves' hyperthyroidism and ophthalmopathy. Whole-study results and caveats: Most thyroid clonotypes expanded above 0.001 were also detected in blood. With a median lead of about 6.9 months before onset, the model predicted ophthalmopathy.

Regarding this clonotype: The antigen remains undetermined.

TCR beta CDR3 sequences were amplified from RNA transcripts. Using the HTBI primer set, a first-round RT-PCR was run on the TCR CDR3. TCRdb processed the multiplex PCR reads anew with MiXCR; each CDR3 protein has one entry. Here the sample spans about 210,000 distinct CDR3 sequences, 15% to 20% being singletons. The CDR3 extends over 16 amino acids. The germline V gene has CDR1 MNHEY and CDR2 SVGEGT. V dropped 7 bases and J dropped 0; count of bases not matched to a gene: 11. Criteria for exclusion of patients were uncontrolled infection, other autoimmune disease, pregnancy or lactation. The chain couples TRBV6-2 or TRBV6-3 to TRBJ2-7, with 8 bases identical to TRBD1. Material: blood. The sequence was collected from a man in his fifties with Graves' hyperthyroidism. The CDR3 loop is CASTPTGTGSSYEQYF. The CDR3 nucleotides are TGTGCCAGCACCCCAACCGGGACAGGAAGCTCCTACGAGCAGTACTTC.